This T cell receptor (beta chain) was found in a study of human T cells and chemical hapten exposure. Per the original methods: The median was about 89,000 TCRs per sample, ranging roughly 20,000 to 690,600. TCRdb ran MiXCR on the RACE reads and lists one entry per CDR3 protein. TCRdb's processing, not the study's, gives the V and J calls here. The sample consists of tens of thousands of distinct CDR3 sequences, 10% to 15% of them appearing once. This clonotype has ten or more counts. Antigen specificity is unknown. The time point was: patch test 3, about 24 weeks after DPC sensitization. Indicated treatment: therapeutic diphenylcyclopropenone sensitization with weekly scalp DPC. Only after blood had been drawn was each patch test applied. The total RNA was obtained from whole blood that was not fractionated. Germline lookup yields CDR1 MNHNS and CDR2 SASEGT. This CDR3 comprises 16 residues. The V end lost 5 bases, the J end lost 6 bases, and 19 bases lay between the germline ends.

Broader study findings: It should be noted that donors had alopecia, so their immune response may differ from healthy people's.

The rearrangement uses TRBV6-1 and TRBJ1-4; tentatively, D is TRBD1 (6 bases). This specimen consisted of whole blood, obtained in connection with sensitization to the hapten diphenylcyclopropenone (DPC). This sequence originates from a woman aged 50 to 60 with alopecia areata. Some clones in this sample may be carry-over from other donors' samples. This CDR3 is CASSSSTTGRDEKLFF. The CDR3 DNA sequence: TGTGCCAGCAGTTCCTCAACCACAGGGAGGGATGAAAAACTGTTTTTT.